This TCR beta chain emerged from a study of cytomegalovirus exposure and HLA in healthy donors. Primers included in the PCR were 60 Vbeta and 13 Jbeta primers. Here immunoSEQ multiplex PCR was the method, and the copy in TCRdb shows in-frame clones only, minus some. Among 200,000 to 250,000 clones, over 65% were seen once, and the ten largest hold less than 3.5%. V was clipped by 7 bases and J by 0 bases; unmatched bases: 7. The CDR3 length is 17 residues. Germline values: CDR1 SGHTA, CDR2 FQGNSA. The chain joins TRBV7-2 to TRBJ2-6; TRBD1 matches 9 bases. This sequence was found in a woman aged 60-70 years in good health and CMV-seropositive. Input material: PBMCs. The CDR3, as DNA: TGTGCCAGCAACCCGGGACAGGGTATCTCTGGGGCCAACGTCCTGACTTTC. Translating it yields CASNPGQGISGANVLTF.